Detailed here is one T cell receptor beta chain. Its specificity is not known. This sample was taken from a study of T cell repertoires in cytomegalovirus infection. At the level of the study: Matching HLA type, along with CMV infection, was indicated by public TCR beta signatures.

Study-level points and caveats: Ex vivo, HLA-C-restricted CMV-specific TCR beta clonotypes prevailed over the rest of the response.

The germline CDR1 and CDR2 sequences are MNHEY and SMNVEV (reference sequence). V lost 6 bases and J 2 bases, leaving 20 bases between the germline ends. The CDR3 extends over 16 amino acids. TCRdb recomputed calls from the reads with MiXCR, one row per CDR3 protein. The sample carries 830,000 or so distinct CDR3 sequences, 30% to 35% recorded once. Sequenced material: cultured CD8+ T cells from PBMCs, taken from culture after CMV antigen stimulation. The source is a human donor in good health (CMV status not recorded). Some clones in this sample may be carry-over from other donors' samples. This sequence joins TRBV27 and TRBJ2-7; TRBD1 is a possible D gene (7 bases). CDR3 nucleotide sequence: TGTGCCAGCAGCGGGGGAGACAGGGCGAGGACCTACGAGCAGTACTTC. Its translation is CASSGGDRARTYEQYF.